Given below is one TCR beta chain in context. At least ten counts were recorded for this clonotype. Its recognized antigen is unknown. Base-call qualities are not available, and no considerably larger clone is one nucleotide away. The entry originates in a study of identical twins (dated by TCRdb to about 2016). For the wider study: TCR alpha and beta repertoires from monozygotic twins, unrelated adults of various ages and cord blood were deep-sequenced to test whether fetal clonotypes persist. Replicate twin experiments were performed at different times using different library preparation protocols to rule out contamination.

CDR1 SQVTM and CDR2 ANQGSEA are derived from the germline V gene. There are 14 amino acids in the CDR3, from cysteine to phenylalanine inclusive. The entry retains the CDR3 DNA only, 42 bases that are in frame from base 1. The junction carries 16 bases between V and J, which are trimmed by 6 bases and 5 bases respectively. Libraries were made using 5' RACE. The reads were generated on an Illumina HiSeq 2000. A universal primer binding site was added through template switching, and the final cDNA carried a unique molecular identifier so that TCR cDNA molecules could be counted accurately. Specific primers in the conserved constant-segment region were used to synthesize first-strand cDNA for TCR alpha and beta chains. To control for contamination, every cDNA library was double barcoded, receiving both a SMART-Mk sample barcode and Illumina barcodes. Two successive PCR steps introduced TruSeq adapter sequences along with Illumina sample barcodes. Sequencing of the TCR alpha and beta cDNA libraries was done on the Illumina HiSeq platform using custom primers. The authors' pipeline ran thus. MiGEC processed the raw reads to extract unique molecular identifiers, while MiXCR was used to determine the CDR3 positions. Recombination models were inferred per individual with the repgenHMM and IGoR tools using an EM algorithm. Shared clonotypes were analyzed with the tcR package in R, and sharing was normalized by the product of cloneset sizes. To study raw recombination free of thymic and clonal selection effects, out-of-frame nonproductive sequences were analyzed. TCRdb applied fastp at Q25 and MiXCR to the public reads, then kept only in-frame beta chains. Every CDR3 protein is listed once, alongside the most common genes and DNA of its rows. TCRdb's processing, not the authors', yielded these V and J calls. The sample table contains around 570,000 distinct CDR3 sequences; only one count was recorded for more than 9% of them. Of the sample, under 3.5% is held by the ten largest clones.

The study at large found these results: Compared with coincidental sharing between unrelated individuals, an excess of low generation-probability sequences was observed among out-of-frame TCR alpha sequences shared between twins. In monozygotic twins, out-of-frame TCR alpha sharing was systematically underestimated by recombination models, although the models agreed with sharing between unrelated individuals. Abundant cord blood beta clonotypes had fewer insertions, young adult naive repertoires showed a similar but weaker trend, and memory repertoires showed no such trend. Conclusions relied on cross-sectional statistical analysis, since the same donors could not be followed over many years. A weaker excess of twin sharing was found in beta out-of-frame sequences because the signal-to-noise ratio was lowered by fewer shared sequences. Invariant T cells such as MAIT and iNKT could partly confound zero-insertion analyses, though diverse VJ usage argued against this for most clonotypes.

Every donor was a healthy Caucasian. Three pairs of female monozygotic twins, all aged about 18 to 30 years, were included in the twin cohort. Peripheral blood mononuclear cells were the source from which RNA for the TCR libraries was isolated. This sample was also put to use in a study of yellow fever vaccine responses in identical twins. The second publication reports: According to the authors, in identical twins the way T cells responded to vaccination appeared partly convergent and partly personalized. The study precisely tracked vaccine-responding T cell clones in identical twins.

The sample taken for sequencing was PBMCs. The TCR was taken from a young woman in good health. In this chain, TRBV29-1 is recombined with TRBJ2-2; the D segment could be TRBD2, given 5 matching bases. In nucleotide form, the sequence is TGCAGCGTGTTGAGGGAGTTGTCTACCGGGGAGCTGTTTTTT. This translates into CSVLRELSTGELFF.